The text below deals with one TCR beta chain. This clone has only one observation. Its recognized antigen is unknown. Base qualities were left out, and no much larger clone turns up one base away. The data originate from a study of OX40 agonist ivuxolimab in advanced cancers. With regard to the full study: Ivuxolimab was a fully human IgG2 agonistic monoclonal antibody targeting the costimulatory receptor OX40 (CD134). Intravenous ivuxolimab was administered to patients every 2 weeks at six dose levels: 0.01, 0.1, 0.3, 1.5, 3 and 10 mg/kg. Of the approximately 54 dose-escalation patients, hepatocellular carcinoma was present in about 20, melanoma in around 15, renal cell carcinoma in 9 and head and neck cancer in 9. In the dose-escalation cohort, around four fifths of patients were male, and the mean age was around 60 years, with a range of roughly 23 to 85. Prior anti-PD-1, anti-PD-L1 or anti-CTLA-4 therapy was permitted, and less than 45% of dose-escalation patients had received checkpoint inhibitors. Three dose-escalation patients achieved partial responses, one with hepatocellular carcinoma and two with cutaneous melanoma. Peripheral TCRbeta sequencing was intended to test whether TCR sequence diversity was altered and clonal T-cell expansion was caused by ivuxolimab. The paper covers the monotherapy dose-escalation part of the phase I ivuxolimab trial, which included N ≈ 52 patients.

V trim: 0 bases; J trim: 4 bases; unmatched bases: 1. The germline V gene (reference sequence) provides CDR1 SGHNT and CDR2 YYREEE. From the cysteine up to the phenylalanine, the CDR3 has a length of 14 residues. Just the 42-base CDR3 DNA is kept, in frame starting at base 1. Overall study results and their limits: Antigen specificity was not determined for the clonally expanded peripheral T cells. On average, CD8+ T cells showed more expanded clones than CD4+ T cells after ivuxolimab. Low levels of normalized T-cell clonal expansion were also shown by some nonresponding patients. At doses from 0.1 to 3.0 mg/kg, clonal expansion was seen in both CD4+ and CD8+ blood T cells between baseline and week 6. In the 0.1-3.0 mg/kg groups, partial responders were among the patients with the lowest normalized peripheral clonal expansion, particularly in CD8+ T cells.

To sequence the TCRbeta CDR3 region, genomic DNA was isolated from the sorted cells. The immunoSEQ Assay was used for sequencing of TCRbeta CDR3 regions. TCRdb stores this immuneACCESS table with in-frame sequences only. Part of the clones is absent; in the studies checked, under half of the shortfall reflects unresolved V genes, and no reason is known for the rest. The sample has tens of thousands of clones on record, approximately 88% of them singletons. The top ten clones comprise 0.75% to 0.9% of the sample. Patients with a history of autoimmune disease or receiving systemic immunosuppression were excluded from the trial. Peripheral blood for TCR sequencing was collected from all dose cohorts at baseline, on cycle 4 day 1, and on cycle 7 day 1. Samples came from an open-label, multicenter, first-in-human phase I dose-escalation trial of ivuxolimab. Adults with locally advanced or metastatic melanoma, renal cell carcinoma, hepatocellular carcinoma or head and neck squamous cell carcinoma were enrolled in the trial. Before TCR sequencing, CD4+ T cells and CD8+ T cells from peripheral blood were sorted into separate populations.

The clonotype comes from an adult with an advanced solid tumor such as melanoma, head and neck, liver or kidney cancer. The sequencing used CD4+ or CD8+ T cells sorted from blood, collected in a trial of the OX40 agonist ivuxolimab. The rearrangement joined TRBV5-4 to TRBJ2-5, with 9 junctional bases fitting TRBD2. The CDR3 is CASSLASGIETQYF. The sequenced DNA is TGTGCCAGCAGCTTGGCTAGCGGGATAGAGACCCAGTACTTC.